The rows below give T cell receptor beta chains drawn from one sample of a study of blood T cell repertoires in COVID-19. Method: immunoSEQ multiplex PCR; TCRdb's copy keeps in-frame clones and lacks some. The profile shows under 250,000 clones, roughly 86% of them singletons. The source material was peripheral blood. The receptors stem from a man aged 80 or over with acute or convalescent COVID-19. The CDR3 runs from the conserved cysteine through the conserved F or W. Each record gives: V gene, D gene, CDR3 length, J gene, clone size, CDR3 DNA, CDR3 protein. A D gene is named only where the DNA matches it firmly. The size field is filled for only some rows; it gives once, few, many or a size class.

TRBV10-3	TRBD2	17	TRBJ2-7	-	TGTGCCATCAGTGGTCGGACTAGCGGGAGGGATGCCTACGAGCAGTACTTC	CAISGRTSGRDAYEQYF
TRBV27	-	13	TRBJ2-1	-	TGTGCCAGCAGCCTCGTCTTGGGCTATGAGCAGTTCTTC	CASSLVLGYEQFF
TRBV9	-	14	TRBJ2-3	-	TGTGCCAGCAGCGTAGAGACTAATGCAGATACGCAGTATTTT	CASSVETNADTQYF
TRBV3-1/TRBV3-2	-	14	TRBJ2-7	few	TGTGCCAGCACCCTGACAGGACGCCGCTACGAGCAGTACTTC	CASTLTGRRYEQYF
TRBV7-8	TRBD1	16	TRBJ1-1	-	TGTGCCAGCAGCTCACGGGGGAACAGGGGGAACACTGAAGCTTTCTTT	CASSSRGNRGNTEAFF
TRBV5-1	-	13	TRBJ2-7	-	TGCGCCAGTTCGTCCCGAGGGGGCTACGAGCAGTACTTC	CASSSRGGYEQYF
TRBV7-2	TRBD2	16	TRBJ2-1	-	TGTGCCAGCAGCTTCGTCGAGGGAGGGCCCGGCAATGAGCAGTTCTTC	CASSFVEGGPGNEQFF
TRBV7-9	TRBD1	16	TRBJ2-7	-	TGTGCCAGCAGCTTCGGACAGGGGAAAAGGACCTACGAGCAGTACTTC	CASSFGQGKRTYEQYF
TRBV7-2	-	15	TRBJ2-4	-	TGTGCCAGCAGCGTGACTCCCCTAGCCAAAAACATTCAGTACTTC	CASSVTPLAKNIQYF
TRBV28	TRBD1	15	TRBJ2-1	-	TGTGCCAGCAGTTTTTGGGACAGGCCCTACAATGAGCAGTTCTTC	CASSFWDRPYNEQFF
TRBV25-1	TRBD1	14	TRBJ1-1	-	TGTGCCAGCACTGGACAGGGGTCTAACACTGAAGCTTTCTTT	CASTGQGSNTEAFF
TRBV3-1/TRBV3-2	-	13	TRBJ2-5	-	TGTGCCAGCAGCCCCTACTCCCAAGAGACCCAGTACTTC	CASSPYSQETQYF
TRBV5-6	TRBD1	14	TRBJ1-5	few	TGTGCCAGCAGCCAGGGGGCGGTAGATCAGCCCCAGCATTTT	CASSQGAVDQPQHF
TRBV3-1/TRBV3-2	TRBD2	13	TRBJ2-7	-	TGTGCCAGCAGCTCGGGACTAGGTAACGAGCAGTACTTC	CASSSGLGNEQYF
TRBV12-3/TRBV12-4	TRBD2	13	TRBJ2-7	-	TGTGCCAGCAGACCGAGCGGGAGCTACGAGCAGTACTTC	CASRPSGSYEQYF
TRBV4-3	-	17	TRBJ2-6	-	TGCGCCAGCAGCCAAGATTCTCAGGGCTCTGGGGCCAACGTCCTGACTTTC	CASSQDSQGSGANVLTF
TRBV28	-	15	TRBJ1-1	-	TGTGCCAGCATTAAGGACCTAGGGGGGGGCACTGAAGCTTTCTTT	CASIKDLGGGTEAFF
TRBV7-2	-	14	TRBJ1-6	-	TGTGCCAGCTCCTCTAAGGGGTTTGGTTCACCCCTCCACTTT	CASSSKGFGSPLHF
TRBV5-5	TRBD1	16	TRBJ1-3	-	TGTGCCAGCAGCACCGGGACAGCCGGAGGTCGGAACACCATATATTTT	CASSTGTAGGRNTIYF